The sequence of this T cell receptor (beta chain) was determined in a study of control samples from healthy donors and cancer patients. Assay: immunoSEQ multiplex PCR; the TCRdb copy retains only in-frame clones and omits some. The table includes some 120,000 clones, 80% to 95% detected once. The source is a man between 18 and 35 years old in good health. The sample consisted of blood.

The DNA for the CDR3 is TGCGCCAGCAGCTTGATTCAGGGTCACAATGAGCAGTTCTTC. It specifies CASSLIQGHNEQFF. The chain couples TRBV5-1 to TRBJ2-1; D perhaps matches TRBD1 (5 bases). Germline CDR1 is SGHRS and CDR2 is YFSETQ. The V gene lost 1 base and the J gene lost 5 bases, with 10 bases spanning the gap. The CDR3 length is 14 residues.